This T cell receptor (beta chain) was identified in a study of identical twins. Study findings and constraints: Part of the zero-insertion signal could reflect confounding by invariant MAIT and iNKT cells.

A word on this clonotype: Its specificity is unknown. A much larger clone differs by one base, so this may be a read error.

TCRdb re-analysed the 5' RACE reads in MiXCR, keeping a single row per CDR3 protein. The table includes more than 1.5 million distinct CDR3 sequences, about 31% detected once. Germline V gene sequence: CDR1 SGHRS, CDR2 YFSETQ. There are 14 residues in the CDR3. The source of this sequence is a newborn girl in good health. The gene calls are TRBV5-1 and TRBJ2-5; D is unclear. Material for sequencing was cord blood. CDR3 amino acids: CVSSLRSRQETQYF. The CDR3 bases are TGCGTCAGCAGCCTGAGGTCACGACAAGAGACCCAGTACTTC. Complete variable domain (other parts from reference TRBV5-1 and TRBJ2-5): KAGVTQTPRYLIKTRGQQVTLSCSPISGHRSVSWYQQTPGQGLQFLFEYFSETQRNKGNFPGRFSGRQFSNSRSEMNVSTLELGDSALYLCVSSLRSRQETQYFGPGTRLLVL.